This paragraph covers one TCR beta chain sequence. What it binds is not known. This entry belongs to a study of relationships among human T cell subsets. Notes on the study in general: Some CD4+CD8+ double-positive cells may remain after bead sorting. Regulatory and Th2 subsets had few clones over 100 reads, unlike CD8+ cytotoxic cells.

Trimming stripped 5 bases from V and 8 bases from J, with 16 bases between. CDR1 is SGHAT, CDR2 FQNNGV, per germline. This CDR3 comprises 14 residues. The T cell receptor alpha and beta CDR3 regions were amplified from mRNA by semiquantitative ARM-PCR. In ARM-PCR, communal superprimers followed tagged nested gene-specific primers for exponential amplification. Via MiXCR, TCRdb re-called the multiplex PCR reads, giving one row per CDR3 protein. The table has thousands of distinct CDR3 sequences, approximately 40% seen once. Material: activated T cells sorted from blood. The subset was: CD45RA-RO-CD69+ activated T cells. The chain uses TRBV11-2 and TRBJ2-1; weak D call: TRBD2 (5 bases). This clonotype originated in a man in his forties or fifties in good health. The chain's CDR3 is CASSHAEGEYEQFF. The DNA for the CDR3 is TGTGCCAGCAGCCACGCAGAGGGAGAGTATGAGCAGTTCTTC.